What follows are 11 T cell receptor beta chains derived from one specimen sequenced in a study of cytomegalovirus exposure and HLA in healthy donors. Sequenced by immunoSEQ multiplex PCR; TCRdb stores in-frame clones only, minus some. The sample records 250,000 to 400,000 clones, approximately 88% being singletons. Sequencing was done on a sample of PBMCs. The receptors here all came from a man in his thirties or forties in good health and CMV-seronegative.

The rearrangement uses TRBV13 and TRBJ2-7; 9 bases agree with TRBD2. The CDR3 runs to 15 residues. Germline V gene lookup returns CDR1 PRHDT and CDR2 FYEKMQ (reference sequence). The V and J ends lost 0 bases and 2 bases, in that order; junction bases with no gene match: 2. CDR3 coding DNA: TGTGCCAGCAGCTTAGGTGGCGGGGGGGCCTACGAGCAGTACTTC. Translation gives CASSLGGGGAYEQYF.

CDR3 in DNA: TGTGCCAGCAGTGAATCTAGAAGGGCTTTCTTT. This codes for CASSESRRAFF. J is TRBJ1-1 and V is TRBV6-1; D unresolved. CDR3 length equals 11 residues. Germline V gives CDR1 MNHNS, CDR2 SASEGT. The V gene lost 2 bases and the J gene lost 11 bases, with 9 bases spanning the gap.

The V gene is TRBV9, the J gene TRBJ1-3, with D maybe TRBD1 (5 bases). CDR1 is SGDLS, CDR2 YYNGEE, per germline. The length of the CDR3 is 17 residues. V was trimmed by 3 bases and J by 2 bases, leaving 18 bases between them. CDR3 protein: CASSGRPGTGTGNTIYF. CDR3 in DNA: TGTGCCAGCAGCGGACGGCCCGGGACTGGAACTGGAAACACCATATATTTT.

This chain connects TRBV7-9 to TRBJ2-7; 8 bases are shared with TRBD1. Germline CDR1 and CDR2: SEHNR and FQNEAQ (reference sequence). This CDR3 contains 15 residues. Trimming removed 1 base from V and 1 base from J; junction bases left unmatched: 3. The DNA for the CDR3 is TGTGCCAGCAGCTTAGAGACAGGGGTTTCCTACGAGCAGTACTTC. Translation gives CASSLETGVSYEQYF.

V usage is TRBV5-4 and J usage is TRBJ2-3, with 8 bases that match TRBD2. The germline CDR1 and CDR2 sequences are SGHNT and YYREEE (reference sequence). The length of the CDR3 is 15 residues. The V and J ends lost 1 base and 1 base, in that order; junction bases with no gene match: 2. The CDR3 DNA reads TGTGCCAGCAGCTTGCAAGCGGGGGGCACAGATACGCAGTATTTT. Residues: CASSLQAGGTDTQYF.

The chain has TRBV5-1 and TRBJ1-4, with D possibly being TRBD1 (5 bases). The length of the CDR3 is 14 residues. The germline V and J ends were trimmed by 3 bases and 6 bases, with 12 bases remaining between them. The V gene's germline CDR1 is SGHRS and CDR2 YFSETQ. In DNA form, the CDR3 reads TGCGCCAGCAGCTCTGGCGGAGGGGATGAAAAACTGTTTTTT. It codes for CASSSGGGDEKLFF.

The J gene is TRBJ2-3, the V gene TRBV7-9; TRBD1 matches at 8 bases. The ends lost 4 bases at V and 0 bases at J; junction bases unmatched: 3. Germline loops: CDR1 SEHNR, CDR2 FQNEAQ (reference sequence). The CDR3 loop spans 15 amino acids. DNA for the CDR3: TGTGCCAGCAGCTGGACAGGGACTAGCACAGATACGCAGTATTTT. It specifies CASSWTGTSTDTQYF.

The V and J genes are TRBV14 and TRBJ1-2, with D tentatively TRBD1 (6 bases). Trimming took off 0 bases at V and 7 bases at J, with 12 bases between the two ends. Germline V gene lookup returns CDR1 SGHDN and CDR2 FVKESK. The CDR3 loop spans 14 amino acids. The CDR3 sequence is CASSQERGYAGYTF. The CDR3 DNA reads TGTGCCAGCAGCCAAGAAAGGGGGTATGCTGGCTACACCTTC. Based on the CDR3 plus reference TRBV14 and TRBJ1-2, the full variable domain is EAGVTQFPSHSVIEKGQTVTLRCDPISGHDNLYWYRRVMGKEIKFLLHFVKESKQDESGMPNNRFLAERTGGTYSTLKVQPAELEDSGVYFCASSQERGYAGYTFGSGTRLTVV.

The genes are TRBV11-3 and TRBJ1-1; 8 nucleotides line up with TRBD1. The trim removed 5 bases at V and 7 bases at J, leaving 9 bases unmatched. The CDR3 loop spans 14 amino acids. Germline CDR1 SGHNT, CDR2 YENEEA. The chain's CDR3 is CASSAHDRGHEAFF. DNA for the CDR3: TGTGCCAGCAGCGCCCACGACAGGGGCCATGAAGCTTTCTTT. Using reference TRBV11-3 and TRBJ1-1 for the parts outside the CDR3, the full variable domain is EAGVVQSPRYKIIEKKQPVAFWCNPISGHNTLYWYLQNLGQGPELLIRYENEEAVDDSQLPKDRFSAERLKGVDSTLKIQPAELGDSAVYLCASSAHDRGHEAFFGQGTRLTVV.

This sequence joins TRBV5-6 and TRBJ2-1, with 9 bases identical to TRBD1. The CDR3 is 17 residues long. After removal of 0 bases from V and 4 bases from J, the junction contained 8 bases not matched to a gene. The germline V gene encodes CDR1 SGHDT and CDR2 YYEEEE. CDR3: CASSLDRGRLHYNEQFF. For the CDR3, the DNA is TGTGCCAGCAGCTTGGACAGGGGGCGCCTCCATTACAATGAGCAGTTCTTC. The full variable domain, completed using reference TRBV5-6 and TRBJ2-1, is DAGVTQSPTHLIKTRGQQVTLRCSPKSGHDTVSWYQQALGQGPQFIFQYYEEEERQRGNFPDRFSGHQFPNYSSELNVNALLLGDSALYLCASSLDRGRLHYNEQFFGPGTRLTVL.

The chain uses TRBV2 and TRBJ1-1; TRBD1 is a possible D gene (5 bases). The V gene's germline CDR1 is SNHLY and CDR2 FYNNEI. The CDR3 spans 13 residues. V dropped 8 bases and J dropped 1 base, with 11 bases sitting between them. This CDR3 reads CASRSTGNTEAFF. The CDR3 DNA follows: TGTGCCAGCCGTTCCACAGGGAACACTGAAGCTTTCTTT.